Listed below are T cell receptor beta chains from one sample, sequenced in a study of shared clonotypes between healthy human individuals. Profiled with immunoSEQ multiplex PCR; TCRdb holds only in-frame clones, not every one. Among 500,000 to 650,000 clones listed, about 80% were seen once. The sample consisted of PBMCs. The receptor source for this set is a woman aged 35 to 49 in good health. Some clones in this sample may be carry-over from other donors' samples. Each CDR3 is given with its conserved first and last residue. D genes are given only for firm matches. Clone size is not always given. Where it is, it says once, few, many or a class for expanded clones.

>TRBJ2-7|TRBV2|TRBD2|.
TGTGCCTCCAAGCGGGAGGGACCCTACGAGCAGTACTTC
CASKREGPYEQYF
>TRBJ2-3|TRBV4-3|.|.
TGCGCCAGCAGCCAAGGTCCCAGGGCGGATACGCAGTATTTT
CASSQGPRADTQYF
>TRBJ2-7|TRBV6-5|.|.
TGTGCCAGCAGTTACAAGGTCGGCCTCTCCTACGAGCAGTACTTC
CASSYKVGLSYEQYF
>TRBJ1-4|TRBV29-1|TRBD1|.
TGCAGCGCTTGGGACAGAACAACTAATGAAAAACTGTTTTTT
CSAWDRTTNEKLFF
>TRBJ1-1|TRBV6-5|.|.
TGTGCCAGCAGCCTTACGTACCTGAGGACTGAAGCTTTCTTT
CASSLTYLRTEAFF
>TRBJ2-1|TRBV25-1|TRBD2|.
TGTGCCAGCTCGGAACAGGGACTAGAATACAATGAGCAGTTCTTC
CASSEQGLEYNEQFF
>TRBJ1-3|TRBV4-1|.|.
TGCGCCAGCAGCCCGACGGGGGTGGGAAACACCATATATTTT
CASSPTGVGNTIYF
>TRBJ1-1|TRBV28|.|few
TGTGCCAGCAGTTATGGACAGCGTGAAGCTTTCTTT
CASSYGQREAFF
>TRBJ2-3|TRBV18|TRBD1|.
TGTGCCAGCTCACCAGGGACAGGGAACACAGATACGCAGTATTTT
CASSPGTGNTDTQYF
>TRBJ2-7|TRBV27|TRBD1|.
TGTGCCAGCAGCACCTCCTCCCTCCCGACAGGGCCCTACGAGCAGTACTTC
CASSTSSLPTGPYEQYF
>TRBJ2-7|TRBV5-6|.|.
TGTGCCAGCAGCTCTGGACTGACTTTTTACGAGCAGTACTTC
CASSSGLTFYEQYF
>TRBJ2-5|TRBV5-1|.|.
TGCGCCAGCAGGCGGTTACGCGGGGAGACCCAGTACTTC
CASRRLRGETQYF
>TRBJ2-7|TRBV21-1|.|.
TGTGCCAGCAGCAAACTCCGGACTAGCGGATCGTGGGACGAGCAGTACTTC
CASSKLRTSGSWDEQYF
>TRBJ2-2|TRBV9|.|.
TGTGCCAGCAGCGCCCGTCCTGGACCTAACACCGGGGAGCTGTTTTTT
CASSARPGPNTGELFF
>TRBJ2-2|TRBV6-5|.|.
TGTGCCAGCACCCTGGGCGGGGAGCTGTTTTTT
CASTLGGELFF
>TRBJ2-1|TRBV11-2|TRBD2|.
TGTGCCAGCACTCAGACTAGCGGGAGTATCGGTGAGCAGTTCTTC
CASTQTSGSIGEQFF
>TRBJ2-7|TRBV6-5|.|.
TGTGCCAGCAGTCGGGACACTTCGAGCTCCTACGAGCAGTACTTC
CASSRDTSSSYEQYF
>TRBJ1-1|TRBV5-4|.|.
TGTGCCAGCAGCTTGGAGAATGAAGCTTTCTTT
CASSLENEAFF
>TRBJ2-3|TRBV5-6|TRBD1|.
TGTGCCAGCAGCCTACAGGGGGGTAGCACAGATACGCAGTATTTT
CASSLQGGSTDTQYF
>TRBJ2-1|TRBV18|.|.
TGTGCCAGCTCACCAGACTACAGCTCCTACAATGAGCAGTTCTTC
CASSPDYSSYNEQFF
>TRBJ2-1|TRBV18|TRBD2|.
TGTGCCAGCTCACGGGGACTAGCGGGCGACAATGAGCAGTTCTTC
CASSRGLAGDNEQFF
>TRBJ2-7|TRBV6-5|.|.
TGTGCCAGCAGTCCTTCGGGGCCCTACGAGCAGTACTTC
CASSPSGPYEQYF
>TRBJ2-1|TRBV4-2|TRBD2|few
TGTGCCAGCAGCCCCCGGTCTAGCGGGAGGCCCTTCTACAATGAGCAGTTCTTC
CASSPRSSGRPFYNEQFF
>TRBJ1-5|TRBV6-4|.|once
TGTGCCAGCAGTCCTGAGCTGGGTCGACAGCCCCAGCATTTT
CASSPELGRQPQHF
>TRBJ1-5|TRBV27|TRBD1|.
TGTGCCAGCAGTTCCCAGACAGGGGGCCGCAATCAGCCCCAGCATTTT
CASSSQTGGRNQPQHF
>TRBJ2-7|TRBV5-4|TRBD2|.
TGTGCCAGCAGCTCAGCGGGAGCGCCCTACGAGCAGTACTTC
CASSSAGAPYEQYF
>TRBJ2-3|TRBV7-3|.|.
TGTGCCAGCAGCTTAACGGGGGAAGACACAGATACGCAGTATTTT
CASSLTGEDTDTQYF